Included here is one TCR beta chain sequence, with context. Its cognate antigen is unknown. This may be a read error, as it is one base from a much larger clone. Isolation of PBMCs was performed using around 9.1 ml of fresh peripheral blood. V was shortened by 3 bases and J by 8 bases, with 20 bases between the two germline ends. The CDR3 has 16 amino acids. CDR1 is ENHRY, CDR2 SYGVKD, per germline. The data are from a study of Graves' ophthalmopathy and Graves' hyperthyroidism. General study findings and limits: Blood shared most expanded thyroid clonotypes above 0.001 frequency.

RNA served as the template for amplifying TCR beta CDR3 regions. Scientists carried out first-round RT-PCR using HTBI primers and then a second-round multiplex PCR. Each CDR3 protein is one row after TCRdb ran MiXCR on the multiplex PCR reads. This table holds 300,000 to 400,000 distinct CDR3 sequences, 15% to 20% found once. Sequences were obtained from peripheral blood. V usage is TRBV10-3 and J usage is TRBJ2-4; D call uncertain. The receptor's source is an adult man with Graves' ophthalmopathy. DNA for the CDR3: TGTGCCATCAGTGAATATGGGTGGGGTACCTCGGACATTCAGTACTTC. Translation: CAISEYGWGTSDIQYF.